The sequence of this T cell receptor beta chain was determined in a study of blood T cell repertoires in COVID-19 (dated by TCRdb to 2020 to 2022). In terms of the full investigation: The collaborator samples originated in the United States, Italy and Spain and spanned the acute and convalescent phases of COVID-19. Samples came from the ongoing ImmuneRACE study (first 160 participants) plus 1,254 subjects from 6 global collaborators. The prospective study material was composed of cDNA or gDNA derived from T cells, B-cell-depleted T cells, or PBMCs. Where HLA class I and class II types were available, the types were taken from metadata supplied by the sample provider, not from assay-based typing. Subjects who had been exposed to COVID-19, were actively infected with it, or had recovered from it provided the deeply sampled blood TCRbeta repertoires that made up the dataset. Nearly every sample came with metadata listing a de-identified subject ID, COVID-19 status, age in years and sex. A freely available public database, intended as a resource for researchers studying the immune response to SARS-CoV-2, is where the repertoires were released.

TCRbeta CDR3 regions were amplified from genomic DNA by means of the immunoSEQ Assay, a bias-controlled multiplex PCR. The paper's data handling went like this. The number of nucleated cells in each sample was estimated by amplification of reference gene primers within the assay. To quantify the absolute abundance of each unique TCRbeta CDR3 rearrangement, sequence reads were collapsed and filtered. For each sample, productive Simpson clonality was calculated by taking the square root of Simpson's diversity index across productive rearrangements. Entries here come from immuneACCESS through TCRdb and include only in-frame sequences with V and J called. Some clones fail to appear in such tables; in the studies checked, an unresolved V gene covers under half of the shortfall, and the cause of the remainder is unknown. That table gives V, J and clone size, and the DNA gave D and trimming. The sample has some 290,000 clones on record, around nine tenths of them singletons. The leading ten clones occupy about 10% of the sample.

Overall study results and their limits: The amount of clinical and demographic metadata varied by source and participant and was provided uncurated.

A remark on this clone: Its antigen is unknown. There are no base qualities to consult, and no much larger clone falls within one base. The same CDR3 is also encoded by other DNA sequences in this sample.

The CDR3 measures 13 amino acids from cysteine to phenylalanine. CDR3 DNA only is kept here, 39 bases in frame from base 1. V is reduced by 4 bases and J by 1 base, leaving a spacing of 7 bases between them. Looking up the germline V gene yields CDR1 SGHTA and CDR2 FQGTGA. One collaborating source in Seattle enrolled patients while the patients were actively infected and followed the patients over time throughout the course of disease. Each collaborating institution followed its own protocols to collect whole blood in K2EDTA tubes. For TCRbeta analysis, collaborator samples were shipped as frozen whole blood, as isolated PBMCs, or as DNA extracted from either sample type.

Sequenced input: peripheral blood. This receptor chain uses TRBV7-3 and TRBJ1-1; tentative D gene TRBD1, with 6 bases matching. This receptor was obtained from a woman aged 25 to 39 with COVID-19, enrolled during active disease. The CDR3 sequence is CASSSQGNTEAFF. The bases are TGTGCCAGCAGCTCACAGGGGAACACTGAAGCTTTCTTT.